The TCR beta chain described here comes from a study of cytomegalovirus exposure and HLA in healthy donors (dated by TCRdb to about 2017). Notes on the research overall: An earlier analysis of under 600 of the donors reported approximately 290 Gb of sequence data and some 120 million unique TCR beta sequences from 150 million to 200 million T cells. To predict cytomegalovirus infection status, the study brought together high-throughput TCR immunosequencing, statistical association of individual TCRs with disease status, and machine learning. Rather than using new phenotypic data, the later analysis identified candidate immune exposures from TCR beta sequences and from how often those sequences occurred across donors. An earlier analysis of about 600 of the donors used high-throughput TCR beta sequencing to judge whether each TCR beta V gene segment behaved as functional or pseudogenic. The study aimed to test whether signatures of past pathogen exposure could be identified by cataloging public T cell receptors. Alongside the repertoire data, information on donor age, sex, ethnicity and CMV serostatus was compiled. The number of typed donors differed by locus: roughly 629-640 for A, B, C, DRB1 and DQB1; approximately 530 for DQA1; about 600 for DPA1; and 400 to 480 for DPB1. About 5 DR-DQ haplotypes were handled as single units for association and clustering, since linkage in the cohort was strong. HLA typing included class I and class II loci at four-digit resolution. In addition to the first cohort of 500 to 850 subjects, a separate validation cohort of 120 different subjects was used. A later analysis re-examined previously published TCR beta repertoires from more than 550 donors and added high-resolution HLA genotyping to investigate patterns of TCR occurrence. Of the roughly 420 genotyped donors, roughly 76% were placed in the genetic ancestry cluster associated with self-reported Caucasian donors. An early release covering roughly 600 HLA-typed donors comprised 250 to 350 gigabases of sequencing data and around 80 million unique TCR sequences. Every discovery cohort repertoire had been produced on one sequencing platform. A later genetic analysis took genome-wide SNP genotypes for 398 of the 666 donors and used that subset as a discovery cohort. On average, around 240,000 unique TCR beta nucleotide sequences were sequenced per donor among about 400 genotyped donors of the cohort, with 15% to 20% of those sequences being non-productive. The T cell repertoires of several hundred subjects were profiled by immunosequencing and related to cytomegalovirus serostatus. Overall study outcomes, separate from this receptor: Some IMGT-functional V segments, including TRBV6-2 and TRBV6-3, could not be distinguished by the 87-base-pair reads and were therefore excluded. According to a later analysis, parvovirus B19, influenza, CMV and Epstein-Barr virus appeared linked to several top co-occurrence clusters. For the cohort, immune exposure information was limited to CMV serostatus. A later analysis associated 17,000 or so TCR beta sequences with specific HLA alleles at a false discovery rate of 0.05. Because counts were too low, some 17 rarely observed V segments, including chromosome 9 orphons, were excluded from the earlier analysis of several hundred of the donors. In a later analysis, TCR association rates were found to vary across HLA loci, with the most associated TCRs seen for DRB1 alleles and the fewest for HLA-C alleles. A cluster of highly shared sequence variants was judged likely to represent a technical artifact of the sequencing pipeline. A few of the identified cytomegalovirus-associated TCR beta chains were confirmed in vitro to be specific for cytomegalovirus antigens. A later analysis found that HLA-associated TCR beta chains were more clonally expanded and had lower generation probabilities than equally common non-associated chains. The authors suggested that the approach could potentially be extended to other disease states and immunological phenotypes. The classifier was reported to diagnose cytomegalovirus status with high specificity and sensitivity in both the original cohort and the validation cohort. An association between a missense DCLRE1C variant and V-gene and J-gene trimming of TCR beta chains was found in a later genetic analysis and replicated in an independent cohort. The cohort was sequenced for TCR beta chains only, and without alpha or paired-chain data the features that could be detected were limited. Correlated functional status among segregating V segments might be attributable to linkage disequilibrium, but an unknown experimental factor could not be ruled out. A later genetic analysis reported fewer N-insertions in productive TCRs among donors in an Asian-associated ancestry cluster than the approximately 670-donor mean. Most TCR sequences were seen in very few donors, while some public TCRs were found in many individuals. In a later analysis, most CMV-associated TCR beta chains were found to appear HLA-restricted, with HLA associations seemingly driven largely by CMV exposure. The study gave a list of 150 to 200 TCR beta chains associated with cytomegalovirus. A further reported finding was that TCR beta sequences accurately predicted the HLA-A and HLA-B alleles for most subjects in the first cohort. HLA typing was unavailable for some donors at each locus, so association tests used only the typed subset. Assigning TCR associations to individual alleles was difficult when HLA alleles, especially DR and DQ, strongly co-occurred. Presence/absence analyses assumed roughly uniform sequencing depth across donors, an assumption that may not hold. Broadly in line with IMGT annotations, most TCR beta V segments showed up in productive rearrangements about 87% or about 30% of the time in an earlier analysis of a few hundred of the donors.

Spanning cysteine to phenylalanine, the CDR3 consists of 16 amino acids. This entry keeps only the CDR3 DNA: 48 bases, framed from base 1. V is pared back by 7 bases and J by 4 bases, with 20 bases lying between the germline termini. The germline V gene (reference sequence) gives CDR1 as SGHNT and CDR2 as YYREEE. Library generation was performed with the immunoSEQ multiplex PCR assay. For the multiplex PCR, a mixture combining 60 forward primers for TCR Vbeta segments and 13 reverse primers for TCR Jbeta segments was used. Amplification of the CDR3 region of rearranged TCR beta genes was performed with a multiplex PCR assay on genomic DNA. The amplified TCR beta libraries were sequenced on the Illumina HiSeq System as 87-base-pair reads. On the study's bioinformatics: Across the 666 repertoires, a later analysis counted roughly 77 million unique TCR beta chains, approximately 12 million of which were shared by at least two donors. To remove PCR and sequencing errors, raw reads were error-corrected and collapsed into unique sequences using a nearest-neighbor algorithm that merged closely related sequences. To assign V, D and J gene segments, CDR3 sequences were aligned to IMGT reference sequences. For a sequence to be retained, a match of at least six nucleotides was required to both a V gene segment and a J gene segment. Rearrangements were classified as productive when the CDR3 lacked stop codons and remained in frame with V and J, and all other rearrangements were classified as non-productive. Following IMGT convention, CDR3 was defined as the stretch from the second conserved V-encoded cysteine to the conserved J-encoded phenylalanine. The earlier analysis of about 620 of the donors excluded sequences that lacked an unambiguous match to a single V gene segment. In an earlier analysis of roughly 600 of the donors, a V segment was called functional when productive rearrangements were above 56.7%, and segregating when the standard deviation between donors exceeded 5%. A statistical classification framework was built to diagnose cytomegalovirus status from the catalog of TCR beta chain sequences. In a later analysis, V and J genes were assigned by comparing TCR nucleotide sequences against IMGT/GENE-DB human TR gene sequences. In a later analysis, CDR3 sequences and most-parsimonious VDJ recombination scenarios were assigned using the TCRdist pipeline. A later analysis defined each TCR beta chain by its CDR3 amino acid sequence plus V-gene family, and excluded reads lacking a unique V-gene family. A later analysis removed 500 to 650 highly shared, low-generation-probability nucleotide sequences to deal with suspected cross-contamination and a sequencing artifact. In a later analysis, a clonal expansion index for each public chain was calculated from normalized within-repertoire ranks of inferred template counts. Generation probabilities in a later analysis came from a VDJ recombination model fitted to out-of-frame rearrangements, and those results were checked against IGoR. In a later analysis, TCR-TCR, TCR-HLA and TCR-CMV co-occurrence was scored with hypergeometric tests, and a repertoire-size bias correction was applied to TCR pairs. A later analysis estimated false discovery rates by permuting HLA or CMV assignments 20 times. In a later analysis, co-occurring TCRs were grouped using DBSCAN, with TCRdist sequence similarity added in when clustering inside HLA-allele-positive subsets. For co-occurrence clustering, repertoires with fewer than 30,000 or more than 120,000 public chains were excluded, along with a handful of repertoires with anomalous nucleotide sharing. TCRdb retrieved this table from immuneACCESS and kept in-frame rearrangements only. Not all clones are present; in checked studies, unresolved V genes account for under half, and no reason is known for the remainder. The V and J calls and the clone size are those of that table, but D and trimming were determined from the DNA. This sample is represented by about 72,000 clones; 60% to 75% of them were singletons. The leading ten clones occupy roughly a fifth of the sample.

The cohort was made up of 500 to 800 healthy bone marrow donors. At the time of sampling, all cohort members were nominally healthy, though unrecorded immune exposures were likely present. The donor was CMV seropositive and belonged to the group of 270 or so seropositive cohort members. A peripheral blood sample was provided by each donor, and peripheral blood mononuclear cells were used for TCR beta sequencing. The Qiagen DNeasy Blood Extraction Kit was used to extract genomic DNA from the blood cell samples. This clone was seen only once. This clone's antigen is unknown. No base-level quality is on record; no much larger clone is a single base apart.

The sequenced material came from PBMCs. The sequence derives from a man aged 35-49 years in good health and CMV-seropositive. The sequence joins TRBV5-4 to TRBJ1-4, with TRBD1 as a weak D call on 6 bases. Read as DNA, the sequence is TGTGCCAGCTCCCCCGGACGGGGGGCAGGTAATGAAAAACTGTTTTTT. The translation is CASSPGRGAGNEKLFF.